Included here is one T cell receptor (beta chain) sequence, with context. Its matching antigen is unknown. This specimen comes from a study of response to subunit inactivated influenza vaccine. Broader study findings: Authors suggested seasonal influenza vaccinations each recruit few new T cells.

TCRdb itself ran the RT-PCR reads through MiXCR, one entry per CDR3 protein. The sample holds 530,000 or so distinct CDR3 sequences; approximately 12% are singletons and the top ten take 9.5% to 13%. Germline assignment: CDR1 ENHRY and CDR2 SYGVKD. This CDR3 is built from 15 residues. V was cut by 3 bases and J by 4 bases, with 13 bases left in between. This chain joins TRBV10-3 and TRBJ1-3, with a tentative D call TRBD1 (6 bases). The source material was PBMCs from blood, sampled on the day of vaccination. The sequence derives from a man aged 45-65 years who received an inactivated influenza vaccine. The CDR3 nucleotides are TGTGCCATCAGTGATGTCAGGGGAAGAGGAAACACCATATATTTT. It is translated as CAISDVRGRGNTIYF.